The 10 T cell receptor beta chains below were found in one sample sequenced in a study of beta chain features in type 1 diabetes. Since all of the isolated RNA was reverse transcribed, expressed TCRB transcripts were what got sequenced. This table comes from immunoSEQ multiplex PCR, and its TCRdb copy is limited to in-frame clones, with some not included. Of 110,000 to 150,000 clones listed, about 8.7% were seen once; the top ten hold approximately 0.68%. Sequenced material: central memory CD4+ T cells from blood. These receptors were obtained from a young man in good health.

The V gene is TRBV6-1, the J gene TRBJ1-2, with D unresolved. CDR1 is MNHNS and CDR2 is SASEGT in the germline V gene. The CDR3 is 14 amino acids. Trimming removed 6 bases from V and 4 bases from J, with 15 bases in between. The CDR3 bases are TGTGCCAGCAGGCCCGCTGCTAGTGGCTATGGCTACACCTTC. Residues: CASRPAASGYGYTF.

This clone was recorded a few times. V usage is TRBV6-1 and J usage is TRBJ1-1, with D perhaps TRBD1 (5 bases). Trimming cost V 7 bases and J 5 bases, with 8 bases left between them. From germline, CDR1 is MNHNS and CDR2 SASEGT. The CDR3 extends over 11 amino acids. The CDR3 nucleotides read TGTGCCAGCAAGAGACAGACTGAAGCTTTCTTT. It encodes CASKRQTEAFF.

In its sample, this clone was seen a few times. The chain couples TRBV2 to TRBJ1-6, with TRBD1 as a possible D gene (5 bases). Deletions cut 6 bases from V and 5 bases from J, with 11 bases between. Germline V gene sequence: CDR1 SNHLY, CDR2 FYNNEI. This CDR3 spans 14 amino acids. In nucleotides, the CDR3 is TGTGCCAGCAGCCCGGACACGAATAATTCACCCCTCCACTTT. It is translated as CASSPDTNNSPLHF.

This clone was counted between two and nine times. The CDR3 loop is CASSLDRADGNTIYF. DNA of the CDR3: TGCGCCAGCAGCCTTGACAGGGCAGACGGAAACACCATATATTTT. V and J are TRBV4-3 and TRBJ1-3, with 7 bases that match TRBD1. This CDR3 region has 15 residues. Trimming cost V 4 bases and J 4 bases; bases outside gene matches: 7. Germline V CDR1 and CDR2: LGHNA, YSLEER.

Ten or more counts support this clone. The chain couples TRBV30 to TRBJ2-2, with 7 bases identical to TRBD1. This CDR3 has 13 residues. With 5 bases clipped from V and 4 bases from J, the junction kept 4 bases outside the gene matches. Germline V CDR1 and CDR2: GTSNPN, SVGIG (reference sequence). CDR3 in DNA: TGTGCCTGGCACACAGGGGTCACCGGGGAGCTGTTTTTT. This encodes CAWHTGVTGELFF.

V and J are TRBV4-1 and TRBJ1-3; no clear D gene. V was trimmed by 1 base and J by 0 bases, leaving 13 bases between them. CDR1 and CDR2 from the germline V gene are MGHRA and YSYEKL. The CDR3 sequence is 17 residues long. The chain's CDR3 is CASSQATVPRSGNTIYF. CDR3 DNA: TGCGCCAGCAGCCAAGCCACAGTACCGCGCTCTGGAAACACCATATATTTT.

This clone was counted between two and nine times. The chain recombines TRBV4-3 with TRBJ2-5; 15 positions agree with TRBD2. Losses at the gene ends were 4 bases for V and 14 bases for J; bases not matched to a gene: 11. Per the germline V gene, CDR1 is LGHNA and CDR2 is YSLEER. This CDR3 has 15 amino acids. For the CDR3, the DNA is TGCGCCAGCAGCCCCACAGGGACTAGCGGGGGGCCTTTTTACTTC. Translation gives CASSPTGTSGGPFYF.

This clone has more than one count but fewer than ten. J is TRBJ2-1 and V is TRBV19; 8 bases are a match to TRBD1. Per the germline V gene, CDR1 is LNHDA and CDR2 is SQIVND (reference sequence). The CDR3 is 15 residues long. The V segment lost 3 bases and the J segment 6 bases; nucleotides outside the gene matches: 7. In DNA, the CDR3 is TGTGCCAGTAGTATCGCGGACAGGGACCCCAATGAGCAGTTCTTC. Its translation is CASSIADRDPNEQFF.

This clone was counted many times. The rearrangement links TRBV12-2 to TRBJ2-7; TRBD1, the table's D call, lacks a check against the DNA. TRBV12-2 is tagged as a pseudogene. The CDR3 loop spans 15 amino acids. The CDR3 bases are TGTGCAAGTCGCTTCTGGGGGACAGATCCTTACGAGCAGTACTTC. It yields the protein CASRFWGTDPYEQYF.

This clone was seen only a few times. The rearrangement links TRBV12-5 to TRBJ2-1, with a possible D match to TRBD1 (6 bases). Trimming stripped 1 base from V and 10 bases from J, with 11 bases between. CDR1 LGHNT and CDR2 FRNRAP come from the germline V gene. The CDR3 is made up of 13 amino acids. The CDR3 nucleotides read TGTGCTAGTGGTTTGGAACCGGGGACAGAGCAGTTCTTC. It encodes CASGLEPGTEQFF.